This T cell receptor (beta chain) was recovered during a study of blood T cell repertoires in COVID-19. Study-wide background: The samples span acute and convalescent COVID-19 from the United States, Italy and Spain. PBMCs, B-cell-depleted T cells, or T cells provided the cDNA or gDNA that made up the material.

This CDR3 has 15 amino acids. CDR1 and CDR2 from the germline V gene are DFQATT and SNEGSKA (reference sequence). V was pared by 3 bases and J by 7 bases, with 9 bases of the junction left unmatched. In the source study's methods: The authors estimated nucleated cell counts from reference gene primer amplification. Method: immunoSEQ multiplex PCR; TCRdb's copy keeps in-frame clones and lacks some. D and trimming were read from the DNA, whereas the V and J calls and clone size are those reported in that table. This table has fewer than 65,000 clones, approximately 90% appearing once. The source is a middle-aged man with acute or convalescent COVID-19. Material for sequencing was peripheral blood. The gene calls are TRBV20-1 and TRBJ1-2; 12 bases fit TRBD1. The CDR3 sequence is CSASGEGQGAFGYTF. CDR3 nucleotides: TGCAGTGCTAGTGGGGAGGGACAGGGGGCTTTTGGCTACACCTTC.